This T cell receptor beta chain was sequenced for a study of T cells after yellow fever vaccination. MiXCR, run by TCRdb on the 5' RACE reads, gives a single entry per CDR3 protein. Found here are 200,000 to 250,000 distinct CDR3 sequences, 6.9% of them singletons; the top ten hold about 0.85%. Germline V gives CDR1 MNHEY, CDR2 SVGAGI. The CDR3 totals 15 residues. Trimming at V came to 6 bases and at J to 0 bases, leaving 5 bases not matched to a gene. The sequencing here drew on CD4+ T cells sorted from PBMCs, taken 15 days after the yellow fever booster vaccination. The V and J genes are TRBV6-5 and TRBJ1-3, with 7 bases lining up with TRBD1. The receptor was derived from a man aged 25-45 years who received the YFV17D yellow fever vaccine. In DNA form, the CDR3 reads TGTGCCAGCAGCTCCGGGACAGACTCTGGAAACACCATATATTTT. It encodes CASSSGTDSGNTIYF.